This TCR beta chain was recorded in a study of T cell responses to AZD1222 COVID-19 vaccine. Sequencing used immunoSEQ multiplex PCR; TCRdb keeps in-frame clones, though not all of them. The data contain around 140,000 clones, more than 90% of them seen just once; the ten biggest clones take up roughly 1.7%. Trimming removed 0 bases from V and 7 bases from J, with 10 bases in between. Germline-derived CDR1 and CDR2 are LGHNA and YSLEER. The CDR3 contains 14 residues. V and J are TRBV4-3 and TRBJ1-5, with a possible D match to TRBD1 (5 bases). This sequence originates from an adult in good health. This sample comprised peripheral blood, obtained on day 0 of AZD1222 vaccination. The CDR3 nucleotides are TGCGCCAGCAGCCAAGAAGCCGGGGGACAGCCCCAGCATTTT. Protein product: CASSQEAGGQPQHF.